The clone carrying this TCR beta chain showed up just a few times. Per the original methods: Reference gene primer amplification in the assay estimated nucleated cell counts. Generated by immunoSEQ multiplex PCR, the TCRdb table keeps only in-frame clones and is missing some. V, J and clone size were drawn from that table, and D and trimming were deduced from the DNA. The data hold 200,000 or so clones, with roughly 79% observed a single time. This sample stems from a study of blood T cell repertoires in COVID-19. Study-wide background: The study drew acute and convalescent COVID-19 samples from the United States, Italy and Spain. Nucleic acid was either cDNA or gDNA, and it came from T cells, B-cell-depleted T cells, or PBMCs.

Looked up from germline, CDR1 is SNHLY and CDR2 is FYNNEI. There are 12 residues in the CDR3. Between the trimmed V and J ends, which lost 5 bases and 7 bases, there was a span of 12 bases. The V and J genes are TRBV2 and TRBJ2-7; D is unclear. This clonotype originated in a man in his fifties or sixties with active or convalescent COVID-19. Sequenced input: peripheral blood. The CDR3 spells CASSSRSGEQYF. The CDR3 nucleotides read TGTGCCAGCAGTTCGAGGAGTGGGGAGCAGTACTTC. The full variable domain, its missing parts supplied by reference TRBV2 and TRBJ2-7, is EPEVTQTPSHQVTQMGQEVILRCVPISNHLYFYWYRQILGQKVEFLVSFYNNEISEKSEIFDDQFSVERPDGSNFTLKIRSTKLEDSAMYFCASSSRSGEQYFGPGTRLTVT.